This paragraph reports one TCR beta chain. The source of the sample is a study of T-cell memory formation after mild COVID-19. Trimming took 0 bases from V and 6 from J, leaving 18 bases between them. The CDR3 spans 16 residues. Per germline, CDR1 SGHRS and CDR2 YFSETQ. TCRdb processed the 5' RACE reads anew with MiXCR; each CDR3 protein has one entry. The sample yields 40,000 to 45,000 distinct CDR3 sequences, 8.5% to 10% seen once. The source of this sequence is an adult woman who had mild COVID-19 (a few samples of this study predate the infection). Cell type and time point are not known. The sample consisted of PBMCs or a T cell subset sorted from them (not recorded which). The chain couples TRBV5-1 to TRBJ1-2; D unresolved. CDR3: CASSLGSTSYLHGYTF. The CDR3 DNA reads TGCGCCAGCAGCTTGGGTTCAACCTCCTACCTCCATGGCTACACCTTC.